The T cell receptor (beta chain) described here comes from a study of shared clonotypes between healthy human individuals. Study findings and constraints: Clonotype sharing across several donors was observed for 4.5% to 6.5% of naive CD4 clonotypes. Sorted-subset sequencing, rarefaction showed, was incomplete despite large depth.

The naive CD8 fraction comprised CD45RO-negative cells positively selected for CCR7 and excluded terminally differentiated effector memory CD45RA+ cells. CDR3 length equals 16 residues. From germline, CDR1 is SGDLS and CDR2 YYNGEE. Losses at the gene ends were 4 bases for V and 5 bases for J; bases not matched to a gene: 7. In replicate PCRs of sorted subsets, roughly 200 ng DNA, some 28,000 T cell genomes, was used. Sequenced by immunoSEQ multiplex PCR; TCRdb stores in-frame clones only, minus some. The top ten clones hold roughly 1.7% of a sample with roughly 2.1 million clones, 93% of them seen once. About this clone: Its antigen is still unknown.

V is TRBV9 and J is TRBJ1-4; TRBD1 aligns across 11 bases. The sequenced sample was naive CD8+ T cells from PBMCs. This sequence originates from a man aged 18 to 29 in good health. Some clones in this sample may be carry-over from other donors' samples. CDR3 loop: CASSYSRDRGNEKLFF. The CDR3 DNA follows: TGTGCCAGCAGCTATTCCCGGGACAGGGGGAATGAAAAACTGTTTTTT.